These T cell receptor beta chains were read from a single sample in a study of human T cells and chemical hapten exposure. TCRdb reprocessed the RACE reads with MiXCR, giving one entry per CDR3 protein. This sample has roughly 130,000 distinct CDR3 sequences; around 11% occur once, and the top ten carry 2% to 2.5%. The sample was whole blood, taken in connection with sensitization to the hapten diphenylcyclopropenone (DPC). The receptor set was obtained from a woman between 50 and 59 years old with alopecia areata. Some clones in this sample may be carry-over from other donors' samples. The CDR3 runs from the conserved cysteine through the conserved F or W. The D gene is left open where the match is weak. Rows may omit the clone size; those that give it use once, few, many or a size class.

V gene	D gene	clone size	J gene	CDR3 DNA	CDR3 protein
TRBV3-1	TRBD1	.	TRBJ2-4	TGTGCCAGCAGCCAAGAAGGACAGGGGGCAGCCAAAAACATTCAGTACTTC	CASSQEGQGAAKNIQYF
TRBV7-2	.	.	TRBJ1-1	TGTGCCAGCAGCTTGGACAGATTGGGGACTGAAGCTTTCTTT	CASSLDRLGTEAFF
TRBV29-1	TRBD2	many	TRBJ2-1	TGCAGCGCCAACCCTAGCGGGAGGGCCTCTGAGCAGTTCTTC	CSANPSGRASEQFF
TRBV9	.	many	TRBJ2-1	TGTGCCAGCAGCTCAGGATTGAGCTCCTACAATGAGCAGTTCTTC	CASSSGLSSYNEQFF
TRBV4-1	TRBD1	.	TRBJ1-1	TGCGCCAGCAGCAGCAGACAGGGGGAAAGCACTGAAGCTTTCTTT	CASSSRQGESTEAFF
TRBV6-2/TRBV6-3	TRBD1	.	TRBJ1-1	TGTGCCAGCAGTCCTTCCCGGGACAGGGGTTATATGGTAACTGAAGCTTTCTTT	CASSPSRDRGYMVTEAFF
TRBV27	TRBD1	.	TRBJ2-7	TGTGCCAGCAGGGCGACAGGGGGCGGGTACGAGCAGTACTTC	CASRATGGGYEQYF
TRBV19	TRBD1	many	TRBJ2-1	TGTGCCAGTAGCTACCGACAGGGGGCCGATGAGCAGTTCTTC	CASSYRQGADEQFF
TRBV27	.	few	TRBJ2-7	TGTGCCAGCAGTACAGGGGACTATACCTACGAGCAGTACTTC	CASSTGDYTYEQYF
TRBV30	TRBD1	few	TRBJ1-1	TGTGCCTGGAGTGTACTCACAGGGGGCACTGAAGCTTTCTTT	CAWSVLTGGTEAFF
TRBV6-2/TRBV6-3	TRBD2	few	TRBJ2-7	TGTGCCACCACGGGAGGGAGAAGAGAGCAGTACTTC	CATTGGRREQYF
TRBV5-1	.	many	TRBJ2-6	TGCGCCAGCAGCTTGGGCACTGCCGGGGCCAACGTCCTGACTTTC	CASSLGTAGANVLTF
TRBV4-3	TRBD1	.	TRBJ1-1	TGCGCCAGCAGCCAAGGACAGGGGAAGAACACTGAAGCTTTCTTT	CASSQGQGKNTEAFF
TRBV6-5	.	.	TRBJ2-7	TGTGCCAGCAGTTACTCGACGGGGTCCGAGCAGTACTTC	CASSYSTGSEQYF
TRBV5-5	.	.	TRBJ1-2	TGTGCCAGCAGCTTGGCCGAAACAGTAAACTATGGCTACACCTTC	CASSLAETVNYGYTF
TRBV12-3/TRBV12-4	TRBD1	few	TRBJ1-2	TGTGCCAGCAGTTTCCCACAGGGGCGAACTAACTATGGCTACACCTTC	CASSFPQGRTNYGYTF
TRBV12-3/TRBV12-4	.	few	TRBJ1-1	TGTGCCAGCAGTTTAGGTGGGGCGGTCACTGAAGCTTTCTTT	CASSLGGAVTEAFF
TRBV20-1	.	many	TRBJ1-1	TGCAGTGCTAAGGTGGGGGCAGGGCAGGGCTCGCGAACTGAAGCTTTCTTT	CSAKVGAGQGSRTEAFF
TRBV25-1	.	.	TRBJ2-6	TGTGCCAGCCGGGGGTCTGGGGCCAACGTCCTGACTTTC	CASRGSGANVLTF
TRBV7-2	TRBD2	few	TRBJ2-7	TGTGCCAGCAGCCGCGGAGGCAGCGGGACTTCCTACGAGCAGTACTTC	CASSRGGSGTSYEQYF
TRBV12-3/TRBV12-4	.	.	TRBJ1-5	TGTGCCAGCAGTTTTTACAGGGTAGAACAGCCCCAGCATTTT	CASSFYRVEQPQHF
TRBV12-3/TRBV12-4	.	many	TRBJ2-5	TGTGCCAGCAGCGGACCAGGAAGGACCCAGTACTTC	CASSGPGRTQYF
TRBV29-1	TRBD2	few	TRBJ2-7	TGCAGCGTTGGGGTCCTCCTACTAGCGGGAGGCGCCTACGAGCAGTACTTC	CSVGVLLLAGGAYEQYF
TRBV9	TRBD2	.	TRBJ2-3	TGTGCCAGCAGCGTACAATTGAGCGGGGGGCCCACAGATACGCAGTATTTT	CASSVQLSGGPTDTQYF
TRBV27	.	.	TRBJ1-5	TGTGCCAGCAGTTTATCCTCGTATAATCAGCCCCAGCATTTT	CASSLSSYNQPQHF
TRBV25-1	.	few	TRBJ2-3	TGTGCCAGCAGTCCTGGGGTCCTCACAGATACGCAGTATTTT	CASSPGVLTDTQYF
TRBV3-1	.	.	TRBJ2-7	TGTGCCAGCAGCCAAGGGACCACCTACGAGCAGTACTTC	CASSQGTTYEQYF
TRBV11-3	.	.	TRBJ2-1	TGTGCCAGCAGCTTAGAAGCCGGGGCGACCTACAATGAGCAGTTCTTC	CASSLEAGATYNEQFF
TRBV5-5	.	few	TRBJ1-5	TGTGCCAGCAGCCGCGGTCCGGGGGGGAATCAGCCCCAGCATTTT	CASSRGPGGNQPQHF
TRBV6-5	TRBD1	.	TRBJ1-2	TGTGCCAGCAGTACCACTACAGGGGCCTCCTATGGCTACACCTTC	CASSTTTGASYGYTF
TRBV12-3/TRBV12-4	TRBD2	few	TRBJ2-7	TGTGCCAGCGGATTGGGACTAGCGGGAAATTACGAGCAGTACTTC	CASGLGLAGNYEQYF
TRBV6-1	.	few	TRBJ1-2	TGTGCCAGCAGTGAGACAGGAGACTACTATGGCTACACCTTC	CASSETGDYYGYTF
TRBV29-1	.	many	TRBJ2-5	TGCAGCGTTGAAGGGATAGAGACCCAGTACTTC	CSVEGIETQYF
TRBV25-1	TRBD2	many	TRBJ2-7	TGTGCCAGCAGTGTCGCGGGGGTCTCCTACGAGCAGTACTTC	CASSVAGVSYEQYF
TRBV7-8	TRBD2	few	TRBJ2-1	TGTGCCAGCAGCTTAGGGCGGGAGGGTCAGGGGAATGAGCAGTTCTTC	CASSLGREGQGNEQFF
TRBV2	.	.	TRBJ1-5	TGTGCCAGCAGCACAGGGATCAATCAGCCCCAGCATTTT	CASSTGINQPQHF
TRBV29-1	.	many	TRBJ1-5	TGCAGCGTTGCTGAGAATAGCAATCAGCCCCAGCATTTT	CSVAENSNQPQHF
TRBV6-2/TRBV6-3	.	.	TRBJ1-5	TGTGCCAGCAGTTATGGGGCAGGGGATCAGCCCCAGCATTTT	CASSYGAGDQPQHF
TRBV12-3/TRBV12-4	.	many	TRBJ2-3	TGTGCCAGCAGTTTTACGGAAAGGCCGGATACGCAGTATTTT	CASSFTERPDTQYF
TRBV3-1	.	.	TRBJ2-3	TGTGCCAGCAGCCACGGCGAGGGGGGAGGTACGCAGTATTTT	CASSHGEGGGTQYF
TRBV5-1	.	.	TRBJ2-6	TGCGCCAGCAGCTTAGAGGGGGCCAACGTCCTGACTTTC	CASSLEGANVLTF
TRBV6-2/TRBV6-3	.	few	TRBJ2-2	TGTGCCAGCAGTTACTCGTCGCTAGCGCCGAACACCGGGGAGCTGTTTTTT	CASSYSSLAPNTGELFF
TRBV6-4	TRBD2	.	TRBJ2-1	TGTGCCAGCAGTGAGACTAGCGGGACGGATGAGCAGTTCTTC	CASSETSGTDEQFF
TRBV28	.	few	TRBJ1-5	TGTGCCAGCAGTCCCAGGGCTCAGCCCCAGCATTTT	CASSPRAQPQHF
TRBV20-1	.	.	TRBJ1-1	TGCAGTGCTAGCCTGGACGGTTCGATTGAAGCTTTCTTT	CSASLDGSIEAFF
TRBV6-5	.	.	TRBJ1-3	TGTGCCGGCAGTTACCGCTCATTCAGGGACAACTCTGGAAACACCATATATTTT	CAGSYRSFRDNSGNTIYF
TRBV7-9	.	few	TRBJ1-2	TGTGCCCACGGCGGGGGAGCTAACTATGGCTACACCTTC	CAHGGGANYGYTF
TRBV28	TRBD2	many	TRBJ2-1	TGTGCCAGCAGTCTCGGGACTACCCACAATGAGCAGTTCTTC	CASSLGTTHNEQFF
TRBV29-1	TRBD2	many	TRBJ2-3	TGCAGCCTCGGACTAGCGCCAGATACGCAGTATTTT	CSLGLAPDTQYF
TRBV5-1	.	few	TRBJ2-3	TGCGCCAGCAGCTTCCGGATAAGCACAGATACGCAGTATTTT	CASSFRISTDTQYF
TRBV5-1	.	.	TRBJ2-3	TGCGCCAGCAGCCGAGAGGCAGATACGCAGTATTTT	CASSREADTQYF
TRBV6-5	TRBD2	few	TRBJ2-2	TGTGCCAGCAGATCTCTAGCGGGAGGGTACACCGGGGAGCTGTTTTTT	CASRSLAGGYTGELFF
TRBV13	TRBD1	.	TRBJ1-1	TGTGCCAGCAGCGGGATCAGGGGGGAGGCTGAAGCTTTCTTT	CASSGIRGEAEAFF
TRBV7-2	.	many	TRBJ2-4	TGTGCCAGCAGCCCCGAATCCGGCATTCAGTACTTC	CASSPESGIQYF
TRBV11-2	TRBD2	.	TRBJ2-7	TGTGCCAGCAGCTTAATGTTGGTAGCGGGAAGGTACGAGCAGTACTTC	CASSLMLVAGRYEQYF